The 15 T cell receptor beta chains reported below all come from one sample, sequenced in a study of T cells expressing NK-cell markers. From the 5' RACE reads, TCRdb lists one entry per CDR3 protein and no DNA. In all, the sample yields about 440,000 distinct CDR3 sequences. The sample comprised blood T cells: a sorted CD56 or NKG2C T cell subset, CD4+ or CD8+ T cells, or bulk PBMC T cells (not recorded which). These receptors were collected from a woman between 18 and 75 years old in good health.

The CDR3 sequence is CASSLGPGGTYEQYF. The chain uses TRBV5-6 and TRBJ2-7; lacking DNA, the TRBD2 call made by TCRdb goes unchecked. This CDR3 has 15 amino acids. Germline V gene data show CDR1 as SGHDT and CDR2 as YYEEEE.

This chain links TRBV7-9 with TRBJ1-4. Germline CDR1 is SEHNR and CDR2 is FQNEAQ (reference sequence). This CDR3 has 15 residues. CDR3 sequence reads: CASSEPGLSNEKLFF.

The chain carries TRBV20-1 and TRBJ2-5; lacking DNA, the TRBD1 call made by TCRdb goes unchecked. There are 13 residues in the CDR3. CDR1 DFQATT and CDR2 SNEGSKA come from the germline V gene (reference sequence). CDR3 in amino acids: CSARVGTEETQYF.

V is TRBV20-1 and J is TRBJ2-3; TCRdb selects TRBD1, and the lack of DNA leaves this call unchecked. CDR1 and CDR2 from the germline V gene are DFQATT and SNEGSKA (reference sequence). The CDR3 extends over 14 amino acids. CDR3 amino acids: CSADRPGVSDTQYF.

V is TRBV20-1 and J is TRBJ1-1; there is no DNA to check the TCRdb D call of TRBD1. Germline CDR1 DFQATT, CDR2 SNEGSKA (reference sequence). The CDR3 is 14 residues long. The CDR3 is CSARDRGTGGAAFF.

The CDR3 here is CASSPGVGANVLTF. The chain couples TRBV7-3 to TRBJ2-6. From germline, CDR1 is SGHTA and CDR2 FQGTGA. The CDR3 has 14 amino acids.

The chain is built from TRBV29-1 and TRBJ2-1. The germline V gene encodes CDR1 SQVTM and CDR2 ANQGSEA. This CDR3 region has 12 residues. CDR3 residues: CSVEGTNNEQFF.

The chain uses TRBV7-3 and TRBJ2-1; checking the TCRdb D call of TRBD1 is not possible without DNA. The CDR3 runs 14 residues. Germline V gives CDR1 SGHTA, CDR2 FQGTGA. CDR3 protein: CASSLGGGDNEQFF.

The chain links TRBV4-3 to TRBJ1-3. This CDR3 region has 16 residues. Germline V gene data show CDR1 as LGHNA and CDR2 as YSLEER. CDR3 sequence reads: CASSQDRQNSGNTIYF.

The V gene is TRBV12-3 or TRBV12-4, the J gene TRBJ2-4; TCRdb selects TRBD2, and the lack of DNA leaves this call unchecked. The CDR3 covers 11 residues. CDR3 sequence: CASSLGRASYF.

The chain combines TRBV18 with TRBJ2-7. The germline CDR1 and CDR2 sequences are KGHSH and LQKENI. The CDR3 has 14 residues. The CDR3 loop is CASSPPAGPYEQYF.

This CDR3 reads CASSQVDQGIKAFF. This rearrangement joins TRBV3-1 to TRBJ1-1; TCRdb indicates TRBD1, and absent DNA this call remains unverified. The germline gives CDR1 LGHDT, CDR2 YNNKEL (reference sequence). The CDR3 loop spans 14 amino acids.

The V gene is TRBV28, the J gene TRBJ1-2. Germline CDR1 is MDHEN and CDR2 is SYDVKM. CDR3 length: 14 amino acids. The CDR3 here is CASSLTEAKRGYTF.

The rearrangement uses TRBV4-3 and TRBJ1-4. CDR1 is LGHNA and CDR2 is YSLEER in the germline V gene. The CDR3 sequence is 15 residues long. CDR3 loop: CASSQAEGYNEKLFF.

The chain carries TRBV5-1 and TRBJ1-4. The CDR3 sequence is 15 residues long. Germline lookup yields CDR1 SGHRS and CDR2 YFSETQ. CDR3: CASSALPATNEKLFF.